The next 12 T cell receptor beta chains were all read from a single sample in a study of CD8+ T cells in alopecia areata. RNA, once extracted, was reverse transcribed into cDNA for use as the sequencing template. Method: immunoSEQ multiplex PCR; TCRdb's copy keeps in-frame clones and lacks some. The sample shows some 95,000 clones, less than 50% of them seen only once. Sequencing was done on a sample of CD4+ T cells sorted from blood. All receptors derive from a human donor with alopecia areata.

The rearrangement uses TRBV5-1 and TRBJ1-1; TRBD1 aligns across 7 bases. V shed 3 bases and J 11 bases; nucleotides not matched to a gene: 10. The V gene's germline CDR1 is SGHRS and CDR2 YFSETQ. The CDR3 totals 13 residues. In DNA form, the CDR3 reads TGCGCCAGCAGCTACGGGACAGCGGAGAAGGCTTTCTTT. This sequence encodes CASSYGTAEKAFF.

J is TRBJ1-1 and V is TRBV10-3; D perhaps matches TRBD1 (5 bases). V lost 6 bases and J lost 3, with 14 bases in between. CDR3 size: 14 residues. The germline V gene encodes CDR1 ENHRY and CDR2 SYGVKD. CDR3 nucleotides: TGTGCCATCAGCTTCAGGGACGGGGACACTGAAGCTTTCTTT. It translates to CAISFRDGDTEAFF.

The rearrangement joins TRBV2 to TRBJ2-5; D possibly corresponds to TRBD2 (5 bases). There are 17 residues in the CDR3. Trimming stripped 4 bases from V and 1 base from J, with 19 bases between. Per germline, CDR1 SNHLY and CDR2 FYNNEI. CDR3 protein: CASSVGMLFRGQETQYF. The CDR3 region has the DNA TGTGCCAGCAGTGTTGGCATGCTATTCCGGGGCCAAGAGACCCAGTACTTC. Drawing the rest from reference TRBV2 and TRBJ2-5, the complete variable domain is EPEVTQTPSHQVTQMGQEVILRCVPISNHLYFYWYRQILGQKVEFLVSFYNNEISEKSEIFDDQFSVERPDGSNFTLKIRSTKLEDSAMYFCASSVGMLFRGQETQYFGPGTRLLVL.

In nucleotides, the CDR3 is TGCGCCAGCAGCCACGCTAGCGGCACAGATACGCAGTATTTT. Translation: CASSHASGTDTQYF. The chain employs TRBV4-1 and TRBJ2-3; possibly TRBD2 for D (6 bases). Trimming left V 3 bases short and J 1 base short, with 8 bases between. CDR3 size: 14 residues. Germline-derived CDR1 and CDR2 are MGHRA and YSYEKL.

The chain couples TRBV30 to TRBJ2-1; no clear D. The CDR3 sequence is 15 residues long. Germline CDR1 is GTSNPN and CDR2 is SVGIG (reference sequence). Trimming removed 0 bases from V and 2 bases from J, with 11 bases in between. CDR3 DNA: TGTGCCTGGAGTGTACGCGGCAACACCTACAATGAGCAGTTCTTC. Residues: CAWSVRGNTYNEQFF.

This clone has just a few counts. The chain links TRBV7-2 to TRBJ1-2; D remains ambiguous. The CDR3 spans 16 residues. Germline CDR1 and CDR2: SGHTA and FQGNSA. Trimming removed 0 bases at V and 6 bases at J, with 17 bases between. The CDR3: CASSLATSVSPHGYTF. The CDR3 coding sequence is TGTGCCAGCAGCTTAGCCACGTCAGTATCCCCCCATGGCTACACCTTC. Filled out from reference TRBV7-2 and TRBJ1-2, the complete variable domain reads GAGVSQSPSNKVTEKGKDVELRCDPISGHTALYWYRQSLGQGLEFLIYFQGNSAPDKSGLPSDRFSAERTGGSVSTLTIQRTQQEDSAVYLCASSLATSVSPHGYTFGSGTRLTVV.

This chain connects TRBV7-8 to TRBJ2-1; D may match TRBD1 or TRBD2 (5 bases each). From germline, CDR1 is SGHVS and CDR2 FQNEAQ. V was pared by 1 base and J by 9 bases, with 10 bases between. The CDR3 is 13 amino acids. DNA for the CDR3: TGTGCCAGCAGCTTAGGGGGGATGAGTGAGCAGTTCTTC. Encoded protein: CASSLGGMSEQFF. The full variable domain, in which reference TRBV7-8 and TRBJ2-1 provide the parts outside the CDR3, is GAGVSQSPRYKVAKRGQDVALRCDPISGHVSLFWYQQALGQGPEFLTYFQNEAQLDKSGLPSDRFFAERPEGSVSTLKIQRTQQEDSAVYLCASSLGGMSEQFFGPGTRLTVL.

The chain joins TRBV29-1 to TRBJ2-3; 8 bases match TRBD1. The CDR3 runs 14 residues. V trimming: 7 bases; J trimming: 1 base; junction bases outside the gene matches: 7. Germline values: CDR1 SQVTM, CDR2 ANQGSEA. In DNA, the CDR3 is TGCAGCGGGGCACCGGGACAGGGCACAGATACGCAGTATTTT. It specifies CSGAPGQGTDTQYF.

This clone was observed a handful of times. The V gene is TRBV30, the J gene TRBJ2-6; D gene ambiguous. CDR1 and CDR2 from the germline V gene are GTSNPN and SVGIG (reference sequence). This CDR3 contains 13 residues. Trimming took 7 bases from V and 4 from J, leaving 11 bases between them. CDR3 residues: CASNLAGANVLTF. The CDR3 region has the DNA TGTGCCTCGAACCTGGCCGGGGCCAACGTCCTGACTTTC.

The V call is TRBV6-6, the J call TRBJ2-7; TRBD1 aligns across 7 bases. CDR1 MNHNY and CDR2 SVGAGI come from the germline V gene (reference sequence). The trim removed 7 bases at V and 6 bases at J, leaving 15 bases unmatched. There are 15 residues in the CDR3. This CDR3 is CASKKPGQRSVEQYF. CDR3 DNA sequence: TGTGCCAGCAAAAAGCCGGGACAGAGGTCTGTCGAGCAGTACTTC.

This clone was observed a handful of times. This sequence joins TRBV28 and TRBJ2-1, with 10 bases lining up with TRBD1. Losses at the gene ends were 2 bases for V and 15 bases for J; bases not matched to a gene: 4. Germline V lookup: CDR1 MDHEN, CDR2 SYDVKM. This CDR3 contains 12 residues. CDR3 region: CASSLLDRGLFF. CDR3 nucleotides: TGTGCCAGCAGTTTACTGGACAGGGGGTTGTTCTTC.

This clone was seen more than once but under ten times. The chain carries TRBV5-6 and TRBJ1-5, with 8 bases identical to TRBD1. Trimming removed 4 bases from V and 9 bases from J; junction bases left unmatched: 12. The germline V gene encodes CDR1 SGHDT and CDR2 YYEEEE. The CDR3 is 15 amino acids. Here the CDR3 DNA reads TGTGCCAGCAGCCTCGGACAGGGTACACCGGCGCCCCAGCATTTT. Its translation is CASSLGQGTPAPQHF.